This T cell receptor (beta chain) was observed in a study of tumor-infiltrating lymphocytes in oesophageal squamous cell carcinoma. The V segment lost 6 bases and the J segment 4 bases; nucleotides outside the gene matches: 0. Germline lookup yields CDR1 MNHNS and CDR2 SASEGT. CDR3 length equals 13 residues. TCRdb reanalysed the PCR reads using MiXCR and keeps one entry per CDR3 protein. The sample has about 22,000 distinct CDR3 sequences, under 35% seen once; the top ten hold 19%. The sequenced sample was esophageal tumor tissue. The rearrangement links TRBV6-1 to TRBJ1-6; 7 bases fit TRBD1. This receptor was identified in a female donor with esophageal squamous cell carcinoma. The CDR3 is CASRTGYNSPLHF. In DNA form, the CDR3 reads TGTGCCAGCAGGACAGGGTATAATTCACCCCTCCACTTT.